These 5 T cell receptor beta chains were sequenced from one sample in a study of T-cell reconstitution after alpha-beta-depleted transplantation in children. During its preparation, the TCRbeta library received unique molecular identifiers. TCRdb used MiXCR to reprocess the PCR reads, holding one entry per CDR3 protein. The table has about a million distinct CDR3 sequences, roughly 31% seen once. Sequencing was performed on PBMCs, mostly from graft donor cells, taken 360 days after TCRalphabeta/CD19-depleted stem cell transplant. The origin of the receptors is a boy younger than two who had a stem cell transplant for SCID, so the T cells may come from the graft donor.

This clonotype showed up just a few times. The chain combines TRBV29-1 with TRBJ2-2, with a possible D match to TRBD1 (5 bases). Germline CDR1 reads SQVTM; CDR2 reads ANQGSEA. The length of the CDR3 is 13 residues. V dropped 4 bases and J dropped 4 bases, with 10 bases sitting between them. The CDR3 spells CSVGQGRTGELFF. The CDR3 region has the DNA TGCAGCGTTGGTCAGGGCCGCACCGGGGAGCTGTTTTTT.

This clonotype is a singleton in its sample. The chain combines TRBV7-2 with TRBJ1-1; no firm D call. Trimming removed 2 bases from V and 1 base from J, with 8 bases in between. This CDR3 comprises 14 residues. CDR1 SGHTA and CDR2 FQGNSA come from the germline V gene. CDR3 residues: CASSLTIENTEAFF. DNA of the CDR3: TGTGCCAGCAGCTTAACAATAGAGAACACTGAAGCTTTCTTT.

This clonotype occurred a few times. The V call is TRBV29-1, the J call TRBJ2-7; 10 positions match TRBD1. J gave up 2 bases and V 3 bases, and 4 bases lay outside the gene matches. The germline V gene has CDR1 SQVTM and CDR2 ANQGSEA. This CDR3 has 14 residues. The CDR3 region has the DNA TGCAGCGTTGACACGGGGACAGGGGCCTACGAGCAGTACTTC. Protein: CSVDTGTGAYEQYF.

This clonotype came up many times. The gene calls are TRBV29-1 and TRBJ1-1; tentative D call: TRBD1 (5 bases). CDR3 length: 15 amino acids. V gave up 7 bases and J gave up 0 bases, with 18 bases separating them. CDR1 is SQVTM, CDR2 ANQGSEA, per germline. In DNA form, the CDR3 reads TGCAGCGCCCGGCCGGGACGGAATATGAACACTGAAGCTTTCTTT. Amino acid sequence: CSARPGRNMNTEAFF.

This clonotype was seen more than once but under ten times. V is TRBV6-5 and J is TRBJ1-5; D is unclear. This CDR3 spans 14 amino acids. Germline assignment: CDR1 MNHEY and CDR2 SVGAGI. V gave up 0 bases and J gave up 4 bases, with 7 bases separating them. Here the CDR3 reads CASSYSGRNQPQHF. CDR3 coding DNA: TGTGCCAGCAGTTACTCCGGGAGAAATCAGCCCCAGCATTTT.